The rows below give T cell receptor beta chains drawn from one sample of a study of shared clonotypes between healthy human individuals. Produced via immunoSEQ multiplex PCR; TCRdb's table is partial and in-frame only. The sample has fewer than 1 million clones, 96% seen once. Sequencing was done on a sample of naive CD8+ T cells sorted from blood. The receptors here all came from a man under 40 in good health. Each CDR3 is given with its conserved first and last residue. A D gene is named only where the DNA matches it firmly. Size is stated for part of the rows, as once, few or many counts, or as a class when the clone is expanded.

d_call,clone_size,j_call,v_call,cdr3_aa,cdr3_nt
TRBD1,.,TRBJ2-1,TRBV7-9,CASSSGGSYNEQFF,TGTGCCAGCAGCTCAGGGGGATCCTACAATGAGCAGTTCTTC
.,.,TRBJ2-7,TRBV20-1,CSARDSSEQYF,TGCAGTGCGAGGGACTCTTCCGAGCAGTACTTC
.,.,TRBJ2-3,TRBV4-1,CASSLVEAGGTDTQYF,TGCGCCAGCAGCCTCGTCGAGGCTGGCGGGACAGATACGCAGTATTTT
.,.,TRBJ2-5,TRBV14,CASSLESGSREETQYF,TGTGCCAGCAGCCTAGAATCGGGATCGAGGGAGGAGACCCAGTACTTC
.,.,TRBJ1-2,TRBV27,CASSLSRRDGYTF,TGTGCCAGCAGTTTGAGTAGAAGAGATGGCTACACCTTC
TRBD1,.,TRBJ2-1,TRBV7-6,CASSLSRTGKGNEQFF,TGTGCCAGCAGCTTATCGCGGACAGGGAAAGGGAATGAGCAGTTCTTC
TRBD2,.,TRBJ2-5,TRBV11-2,CASSYRLAGGQETQYF,TGTGCCAGCAGCTACCGACTAGCGGGAGGCCAAGAGACCCAGTACTTC
TRBD1,once,TRBJ2-1,TRBV27,CASSFRDRIQNEQFF,TGTGCCAGCAGTTTTCGGGACAGGATACAGAATGAGCAGTTCTTC
.,.,TRBJ2-7,TRBV13,CASGRTVTYEQYF,TGTGCCAGCGGACGGACAGTGACCTACGAGCAGTACTTC
.,.,TRBJ2-5,TRBV5-1,CASSFFRIQETQYF,TGCGCCAGCAGCTTTTTCCGGATCCAAGAGACCCAGTACTTC
.,.,TRBJ2-3,TRBV5-1,CASSAVDRRTDTQYF,TGCGCCAGCAGCGCCGTCGACAGGCGCACAGATACGCAGTATTTT
.,.,TRBJ2-1,TRBV7-9,CASSLQPGNHYNEQFF,TGTGCCAGCAGTTTACAACCGGGCAACCACTACAATGAGCAGTTCTTC